Each of the 2 T cell receptor beta chains below was sequenced from the same sample in a study of OX40 agonist ivuxolimab in advanced cancers. Using immunoSEQ multiplex PCR, the repertoire was profiled, and TCRdb retains in-frame clones only, with some absent. The sample lists tens of thousands of clones, about nine tenths occurring once. The input for sequencing was CD4+ or CD8+ T cells sorted from blood, taken in a trial of the OX40 agonist ivuxolimab. These receptors were collected from an adult with an advanced solid tumor such as melanoma, head and neck, liver or kidney cancer.

This clone occurred once. This sequence joins TRBV19 and TRBJ2-7, with D possibly being TRBD1 (6 bases). The V and J ends lost 4 bases and 3 bases respectively, with 13 bases between them. Germline V CDR1 and CDR2: LNHDA, SQIVND (reference sequence). The CDR3 totals 14 residues. The CDR3, as DNA: TGTGCCAGTAGTAGGGACAAGGCGGGCTACGAGCAGTACTTC. Its protein is CASSRDKAGYEQYF.

The chain employs TRBV5-1 and TRBJ2-3; no definite D call. V was clipped by 5 bases and J by 6 bases, with 19 bases between them. There are 15 residues in the CDR3. The V gene's germline CDR1 is SGHRS and CDR2 YFSETQ. CDR3 nucleotide sequence: TGCGCCAGCAGTCCAGACACCTCAGTCGGGGATACGCAGTATTTT. It encodes CASSPDTSVGDTQYF.